This T cell receptor beta chain is drawn from a study of blood T cell repertoires in COVID-19. Germline assignment: CDR1 MNHEY and CDR2 SVGAGI. This CDR3 spans 12 amino acids. The V gene lost 7 bases and the J gene lost 10 bases, with 11 bases spanning the gap. Clones were read by immunoSEQ multiplex PCR, and TCRdb kept only the in-frame ones, dropping some. The sample lists roughly 200,000 clones, about 82% occurring once. Sequenced sample: PBMCs or T cells enriched from blood (not recorded which). The J gene is TRBJ1-6, the V gene TRBV6-5; perhaps TRBD1 as D (5 bases). The clonotype comes from a woman in her 30s who had recovered from COVID-19. The CDR3 loop reads CASKTQGSPLHF. The CDR3, as DNA: TGTGCCAGCAAAACTCAGGGATCACCCCTCCACTTT.